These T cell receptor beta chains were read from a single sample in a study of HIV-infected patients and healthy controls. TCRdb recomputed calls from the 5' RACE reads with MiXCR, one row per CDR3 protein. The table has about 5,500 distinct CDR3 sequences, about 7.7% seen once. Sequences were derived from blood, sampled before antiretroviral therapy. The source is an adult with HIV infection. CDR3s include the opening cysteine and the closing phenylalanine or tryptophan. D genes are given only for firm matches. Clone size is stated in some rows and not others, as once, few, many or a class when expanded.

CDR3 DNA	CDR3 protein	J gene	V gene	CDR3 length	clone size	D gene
TGTGCCATCAGTGGAAGGGACCGCGCCGGGGAGCTGTTTTTT	CAISGRDRAGELFF	TRBJ2-2	TRBV10-3	14	medium-sized	NA
TGCAGTGCTGGCCCCCGTGTGGGAGGGGCTAATTCACCCCTCCACTTT	CSAGPRVGGANSPLHF	TRBJ1-6	TRBV20-1	16	medium-sized	NA
TGCAGTGCCCAAGTGGGGGGCCAATCTCTTGACGGGGAGCTGTTTTTT	CSAQVGGQSLDGELFF	TRBJ2-2	TRBV20-1	16	many	NA
TGTGCCAGCAGTTACTCGGGGAGGCAGGGAAGCTCTGGGGCCAACGTCCTGACTTTC	CASSYSGRQGSSGANVLTF	TRBJ2-6	TRBV6-6	19	medium-sized	NA
TGTGCCAGCAGGACCCTAGCGGGGCTCACAGATACGCAGTATTTT	CASRTLAGLTDTQYF	TRBJ2-3	TRBV6-5	15	medium-sized	TRBD2
TGCGCCAGCAGTGTGGGGGGTTCGGATACGCAGTATTTT	CASSVGGSDTQYF	TRBJ2-3	TRBV10-1	13	NA	NA
TGCGCCAGCAGCGCAGGGGGGGACACTGAAGCTTTCTTT	CASSAGGDTEAFF	TRBJ1-1	TRBV5-1	13	many	TRBD1
TGTGCCAGCGGGACCTACAATGAGCAGTTCTTC	CASGTYNEQFF	TRBJ2-1	TRBV7-9	11	medium-sized	NA
TGTGCCAGCAGCCCACCTGGACAGGAAAATGAAAAACTGTTTTTT	CASSPPGQENEKLFF	TRBJ1-4	TRBV7-6	15	medium-sized	TRBD1
TGTGCCAGCAGTTTATGGGGGACAGGGGTCCATGAGCAGTTCTTC	CASSLWGTGVHEQFF	TRBJ2-1	TRBV27	15	few	TRBD1
TGTGCCAGTAGTACAGAACCCAGGCCTTGGGAGCAGTTCTTC	CASSTEPRPWEQFF	TRBJ2-1	TRBV19	14	many	NA